A single sample is the source of the 17 T cell receptor beta chains below, sequenced in a study of cytomegalovirus exposure and HLA in healthy donors. The study ran its PCR with 60 Vbeta and 13 Jbeta primers. Profiling relied on immunoSEQ multiplex PCR, and the TCRdb table lists in-frame clones only, not all of them. Here the sample spans under 200,000 clones, about 77% being singletons. Sequencing used PBMCs. All receptors derive from a male donor in good health and CMV-seropositive.

The V gene is TRBV6-4, the J gene TRBJ1-2; D is ambiguous. The CDR3 totals 14 residues. Germline values: CDR1 MRHNA, CDR2 SNTAGT. V was trimmed by 6 bases and J by 4 bases, leaving 15 bases between them. This CDR3 reads CASRADSWAYGYTF. CDR3 in DNA: TGTGCCAGCAGAGCGGACTCATGGGCCTATGGCTACACCTTC.

The J gene is TRBJ2-1, the V gene TRBV5-1; 10 positions match TRBD1. The V gene's germline CDR1 is SGHRS and CDR2 YFSETQ. The trim removed 0 bases at V and 7 bases at J, leaving 4 bases unmatched. This CDR3 region has 15 residues. CDR3 sequence: CASSLGDRGVNEQFF. CDR3 in DNA: TGCGCCAGCAGCTTGGGGGACAGGGGAGTTAATGAGCAGTTCTTC.

This sequence joins TRBV4-1 and TRBJ2-1, with 7 bases identical to TRBD1. The J segment lost 4 bases and the V segment lost 4 bases, leaving 13 bases of the junction unmatched. Germline CDR1 reads MGHRA; CDR2 reads YSYEKL. The CDR3 extends over 17 amino acids. Here the CDR3 reads CASSLSPTGAGYNEQFF. CDR3 in DNA: TGCGCCAGCAGCCTCTCCCCCACAGGGGCCGGTTACAATGAGCAGTTCTTC.

The sample holds a few counts of this clone. This chain joins TRBV6-1 and TRBJ2-3; a possible D gene is TRBD2 (5 bases). V gave up 10 bases and J gave up 3 bases, with 14 bases separating them. The CDR3 length is 13 residues. The germline gives CDR1 MNHNS, CDR2 SASEGT. The CDR3 reads CATRAGGTDTQYF. CDR3 nucleotide sequence: TGTGCCACTAGGGCGGGCGGTACAGATACGCAGTATTTT.

The J gene is TRBJ1-2, the V gene TRBV30; D is uncertain. V lost 3 bases to trimming and J lost 4 bases, with 12 bases between them. Germline V gives CDR1 GTSNPN, CDR2 SVGIG (reference sequence). The CDR3 length is 13 residues. CDR3 region: CAWRVQAFYGYTF. The CDR3 nucleotides read TGTGCCTGGAGGGTCCAGGCCTTCTATGGCTACACCTTC.

The chain uses TRBV5-6 and TRBJ1-1, with 8 positions matching TRBD1. The V and J ends lost 4 bases and 5 bases, in that order; junction bases with no gene match: 10. CDR3 length: 15 amino acids. Germline V lookup: CDR1 SGHDT, CDR2 YYEEEE. In nucleotides, the CDR3 is TGTGCCAGCAGCCCACCTGACAGGGGAGGAACTGAAGCTTTCTTT. It yields the protein CASSPPDRGGTEAFF.

The gene calls are TRBV27 and TRBJ2-5, with a possible D match to TRBD2 (6 bases). Deletions cut 3 bases from V and 7 bases from J, with 15 bases between. This CDR3 comprises 14 residues. Germline assignment: CDR1 MNHEY and CDR2 SMNVEV (reference sequence). CDR3 loop: CASSLAGRSPTQYF. Written as DNA, the CDR3 is TGTGCCAGCAGTTTGGCGGGGAGATCCCCGACCCAGTACTTC.

This clone has only one observation. The rearrangement links TRBV30 to TRBJ2-5, with 14 bases identical to TRBD2. V lost 1 base to trimming and J lost 0 bases; unmatched junction nucleotides: 4. Germline CDR1 and CDR2: GTSNPN and SVGIG (reference sequence). The CDR3 contains 17 residues. CDR3 protein: CAWSGTSGGWYQETQYF. CDR3 DNA sequence: TGTGCCTGGAGTGGGACTAGCGGGGGGTGGTACCAAGAGACCCAGTACTTC.

The V and J genes are TRBV25-1 and TRBJ1-4; D is undetermined. With 3 bases removed from V and 8 bases from J, the gap between germline ends came to 10 bases. This CDR3 contains 13 residues. Germline CDR1 is MGHDK and CDR2 is SYGVNS. The CDR3 DNA sequence: TGTGCCAGCAGTGATCCAACAGAGGAAAAACTGTTTTTT. Translated: CASSDPTEEKLFF.

J is TRBJ1-2 and V is TRBV2; D possibly corresponds to TRBD1 (6 bases). The CDR3 sequence is 16 residues long. Trimming took 5 bases from V and 4 from J, leaving 20 bases between them. Germline loops: CDR1 SNHLY, CDR2 FYNNEI. For the CDR3, the DNA is TGTGCCAGCAGTCGACAGGTGGATCCCACGTTCTATGGCTACACCTTC. Encoded protein: CASSRQVDPTFYGYTF. The complete variable domain, with remaining parts taken from reference TRBV2 and TRBJ1-2, reads EPEVTQTPSHQVTQMGQEVILRCVPISNHLYFYWYRQILGQKVEFLVSFYNNEISEKSEIFDDQFSVERPDGSNFTLKIRSTKLEDSAMYFCASSRQVDPTFYGYTFGSGTRLTVV.

This clone appeared once. This rearrangement joins TRBV6-1 to TRBJ2-7, with a possible D match to TRBD1 (5 bases). This CDR3 is 13 amino acids long. Per the germline V gene, CDR1 is MNHNS and CDR2 is SASEGT. Trimming cost V 5 bases and J 5 bases, with 13 bases left between them. In nucleotides, the CDR3 is TGTGCCAGCAGTTTCCTCGGACAAGACGAGCAGTACTTC. This sequence encodes CASSFLGQDEQYF.

The rearrangement uses TRBV6-4 and TRBJ2-2, with 9 nucleotides matching TRBD1. Germline-derived CDR1 and CDR2 are MRHNA and SNTAGT. CDR3 size: 13 residues. The V and J ends lost 8 bases and 3 bases, in that order; junction bases with no gene match: 1. The CDR3 here is CASGDRDTGELFF. The CDR3 region has the DNA TGTGCCAGCGGGGACAGGGACACCGGGGAGCTGTTTTTT.

The chain employs TRBV4-2 and TRBJ2-5; D may be TRBD2 (6 bases). Germline CDR1 LGHNA, CDR2 YNFKEQ. V dropped 1 base and J dropped 5 bases, with 11 bases sitting between them. There are 14 residues in the CDR3. In nucleotides, the CDR3 is TGTGCCAGCAGCCAAGGACTAGTAGTTGAGACCCAGTACTTC. Translation: CASSQGLVVETQYF.

The chain recombines TRBV5-1 with TRBJ1-4, with 8 bases fitting TRBD1. CDR3 length: 15 residues. Germline values: CDR1 SGHRS, CDR2 YFSETQ. The V and J ends lost 4 bases and 4 bases, in that order; junction bases with no gene match: 6. CDR3 coding DNA: TGCGCCAGCAGCGGTCAGGGGGCCTTTAATGAAAAACTGTTTTTT. It codes for CASSGQGAFNEKLFF.

V and J are TRBV11-3 and TRBJ2-1, with TRBD2 matching 13 bases. This CDR3 region has 18 residues. The V gene end was trimmed by 2 bases and the J gene end by 7 bases; junction bases not matched to a gene: 11. Per the germline V gene, CDR1 is SGHNT and CDR2 is YENEEA. The CDR3 is CASSLTSGGAVGWNEQFF. In DNA form, the CDR3 reads TGTGCCAGCAGCTTAACTAGCGGGGGGGCCGTAGGGTGGAATGAGCAGTTCTTC.

The V call is TRBV6-1, the J call TRBJ2-7; D uncertain. Trimming took off 4 bases at V and 3 bases at J, with 10 bases between the two ends. Germline CDR1 and CDR2: MNHNS and SASEGT. The CDR3 is 13 amino acids. The DNA for the CDR3 is TGTGCCAGCAGTGTAACAGAGTACTACGAGCAGTACTTC. Translating it yields CASSVTEYYEQYF.

CDR3 protein: CASGTSGLDEQFF. CDR3 bases: TGTGCCAGCGGGACTAGCGGGTTAGATGAGCAGTTCTTC. The chain is built from TRBV7-9 and TRBJ2-1, with TRBD2 matching 12 bases. The CDR3 runs to 13 residues. Trimming took 8 bases from V and 8 from J; bases not matched to a gene: 4. The germline V gene has CDR1 SEHNR and CDR2 FQNEAQ (reference sequence).